This T cell receptor beta chain was recovered during a study of blood T cell repertoires in COVID-19. Study context: Some COVID-19 samples were acute and others convalescent; all came from the United States, Italy and Spain. The analysed material was cDNA or gDNA that came from T cells, B-cell-depleted T cells, or PBMCs.

Original data processing: Amplification with reference gene primers provided the estimates of nucleated cell counts. This table comes from immunoSEQ multiplex PCR, and its TCRdb copy is limited to in-frame clones, with some not included. V, J and clone size are those of that table, while D and trimming were read from the DNA. The top ten clones hold 7.7% of a sample with more than 95,000 clones, 87% of them seen once. Germline V gene lookup returns CDR1 MDHEN and CDR2 SYDVKM. This CDR3 region has 14 residues. V was trimmed by 6 bases and J by 3 bases, leaving 14 bases between them. Specimen: peripheral blood. The chain joins TRBV28 to TRBJ1-2; D remains ambiguous. This TCR was sampled from a human donor in a cohort sampled during active COVID-19. The CDR3 here is CASRDRNRDYGYTF. For the CDR3, the DNA is TGTGCCAGCAGAGATAGGAACCGGGACTATGGCTACACCTTC.